This T cell receptor (beta chain) was profiled in a study of T cells in Graves' hyperthyroidism and ophthalmopathy. The wider study: Peripheral blood specimens were obtained at initial diagnosis, prior to any treatment.

Regions amplified from RNA transcripts were the TCR beta CDR3 regions. The TCR CDR3 first-round RT-PCR relied on the HTBI primer set. TCRdb re-analysed the multiplex PCR reads in MiXCR, keeping a single row per CDR3 protein. The sample has approximately 410,000 distinct CDR3 sequences, roughly 13% seen once. This CDR3 spans 15 amino acids. V was pared by 5 bases and J by 5 bases, with 11 bases of the junction left unmatched. The germline V gene encodes CDR1 MDHEN and CDR2 SYDVKM. Study-wide findings and caveats: Blood also showed most of the thyroid clonotypes that were expanded above 0.001.

On this clonotype: Its antigen is as yet unknown.

This TCR came from a woman younger than 30 with Graves' hyperthyroidism. Material: blood. The chain recombines TRBV28 with TRBJ2-5, with 7 bases lining up with TRBD2. Here the CDR3 reads CASSHPRGTTETQYF. In DNA, the CDR3 is TGTGCCAGCAGTCACCCTAGAGGGACTACGGAGACCCAGTACTTC.